This T cell receptor beta chain was observed in a study of HIV-infected patients and healthy controls. MiXCR, run by TCRdb on the 5' RACE reads, gives a single entry per CDR3 protein. The sample lists roughly 70,000 distinct CDR3 sequences, roughly a sixth seen once, with approximately 5.2% in the top ten. CDR3 length equals 17 residues. Germline V gene data show CDR1 as MNHEY and CDR2 as SVGEGT. Trimming removed 2 bases at V and 4 bases at J, with 18 bases between. Many counts were recorded for this clonotype. This chain links TRBV6-2 or TRBV6-3 with TRBJ2-1; D gene unclear. Sample: CD4+ T cells from blood. The clonotype comes from a human donor in good health. In nucleotides, the CDR3 is TGTGCCAGCAGTTACCGACTTGGGGTAGAGGCGTACAATGAGCAGTTCTTC. Amino acids: CASSYRLGVEAYNEQFF.